One and the same sample provided the 15 T cell receptor beta chains below, sequenced in a study of chemoradiotherapy in HPV16-positive cancers. Assay used: immunoSEQ multiplex PCR; TCRdb lists only in-frame clones, some missing. Of under 15,000 clones in the sample, 72% were seen once. This sample was gathered from a patient who underwent chemoradiotherapy. These receptors all come from a human donor with HPV-associated anogenital cancer.

V gene TRBV7-2 combines with J gene TRBJ2-7; 9 bases are a match to TRBD2. CDR3 length equals 19 residues. The V and J ends lost 5 bases and 6 bases, in that order; junction bases with no gene match: 23. Germline V gives CDR1 SGHTA, CDR2 FQGNSA. CDR3 amino acids: CASSLGTYRREGLGSEQYF. The CDR3 bases are TGTGCCAGCAGCCTAGGGACTTATAGGCGGGAGGGCCTGGGCAGCGAGCAGTACTTC.

This clone has just one count. The chain carries TRBV15 and TRBJ2-5; 10 bases align to TRBD2. Germline V gene data show CDR1 as LNHNV and CDR2 as YYDKDF (reference sequence). After removal of 1 base from V and 4 bases from J, the junction contained 0 bases not matched to a gene. The CDR3 has 14 residues. The CDR3 sequence is CATSRVAGGETQYF. DNA of the CDR3: TGTGCCACCAGCAGAGTAGCGGGAGGAGAGACCCAGTACTTC.

V and J are TRBV5-6 and TRBJ1-2, with no clear D. The CDR3 has 15 residues. V was shortened by 4 bases and J by 3 bases, with 16 bases between the two germline ends. CDR1 and CDR2 (germline): SGHDT, YYEEEE. CDR3 DNA sequence: TGTGCCAGCAGCCCCACAGAGAACGAAGACTATGGCTACACCTTC. Protein sequence: CASSPTENEDYGYTF.

The rearrangement links TRBV6-6 to TRBJ1-1, with a tentative D call TRBD1 (5 bases). Trimming left V 2 bases short and J 1 base short, with 8 bases between. CDR3 size: 14 residues. CDR1 and CDR2 (germline): MNHNY, SVGAGI (reference sequence). As DNA, the CDR3 is TGTGCCAGCAGTTACGACAGCTCGAACACTGAAGCTTTCTTT. This encodes CASSYDSSNTEAFF.

The chain recombines TRBV5-1 with TRBJ2-3; TRBD2 aligns across 13 bases. The V gene's germline CDR1 is SGHRS and CDR2 YFSETQ. V shed 0 bases, J shed 4 bases, and the junction held 8 bases outside the gene matches. The CDR3 covers 18 residues. The CDR3 sequence is CASSLGTSGRISADTQYF. CDR3 nucleotides: TGCGCCAGCAGCTTGGGGACTAGCGGGAGAATTAGTGCAGATACGCAGTATTTT.

The rearrangement links TRBV6-1 to TRBJ2-5; weak D call: TRBD2 (6 bases). The CDR3 runs 14 residues. The germline V and J ends were trimmed by 2 bases and 5 bases, with 12 bases remaining between them. Germline V gene data show CDR1 as MNHNS and CDR2 as SASEGT. The CDR3 protein is CASSESGREETQYF. The CDR3 DNA follows: TGTGCCAGCAGTGAATCGGGACGGGAGGAGACCCAGTACTTC.

The rearrangement uses TRBV18 and TRBJ2-7, with 12 bases matching TRBD1. This CDR3 region has 14 residues. In germline, CDR1 is KGHSH, CDR2 LQKENI. The V segment lost 3 bases and the J segment 7 bases; nucleotides outside the gene matches: 4. CDR3 coding DNA: TGTGCCAGCTCACCGGGACAGGGGGCGCGGGAGCAGTACTTC. It translates to CASSPGQGAREQYF.

This rearrangement joins TRBV6-1 to TRBJ1-2; D is possibly TRBD1 (5 bases). Germline lookup yields CDR1 MNHNS and CDR2 SASEGT. The CDR3 length is 13 residues. The V and J ends lost 0 bases and 4 bases respectively, with 6 bases between them. The CDR3 here is CASSEAGPYGYTF. In nucleotides, the CDR3 is TGTGCCAGCAGTGAAGCGGGGCCCTATGGCTACACCTTC.

The V and J genes are TRBV7-8 and TRBJ1-4; TRBD1 might be the D (5 bases). The germline gives CDR1 SGHVS, CDR2 FQNEAQ. With 1 base removed from V and 7 bases from J, the gap between germline ends came to 10 bases. The CDR3 totals 14 residues. The CDR3 loop reads CASSLVQGGEKLFF. The DNA of the CDR3 is TGTGCCAGCAGCTTAGTCCAGGGTGGTGAAAAACTGTTTTTT. Full variable domain (remainder filled in from reference TRBV7-8 and TRBJ1-4): GAGVSQSPRYKVAKRGQDVALRCDPISGHVSLFWYQQALGQGPEFLTYFQNEAQLDKSGLPSDRFFAERPEGSVSTLKIQRTQQEDSAVYLCASSLVQGGEKLFFGSGTQLSVL.

The rearrangement uses TRBV13 and TRBJ2-4, with TRBD2 matching 8 bases. The CDR3 runs 17 residues. V gave up 0 bases and J gave up 4 bases; unmatched junction bases: 8. From germline, CDR1 is PRHDT and CDR2 FYEKMQ (reference sequence). The CDR3: CASSLGGLQRGKNIQYF. The CDR3 bases are TGTGCCAGCAGCTTAGGAGGGCTACAGCGGGGGAAAAACATTCAGTACTTC.

The gene calls are TRBV19 and TRBJ2-7, with D uncertain. The CDR3 has 14 amino acids. V was pared by 7 bases and J by 3 bases, with 16 bases between. Germline CDR1 reads LNHDA; CDR2 reads SQIVND (reference sequence). DNA of the CDR3: TGTGCCAGTACGGATTCCACCGGTCTCTACGAGCAGTACTTC. It yields the protein CASTDSTGLYEQYF.

The chain joins TRBV5-6 to TRBJ2-1, with D possibly being TRBD1 or TRBD2 (5 bases each). The CDR3 loop spans 14 amino acids. V dropped 0 bases and J dropped 3 bases, with 7 bases sitting between them. The germline V gene encodes CDR1 SGHDT and CDR2 YYEEEE. DNA for the CDR3: TGTGCCAGCAGCTTGGGAGGGGACTACAATGAGCAGTTCTTC. Translating gives CASSLGGDYNEQFF. Full variable domain (missing parts from reference TRBV5-6 and TRBJ2-1): DAGVTQSPTHLIKTRGQQVTLRCSPKSGHDTVSWYQQALGQGPQFIFQYYEEEERQRGNFPDRFSGHQFPNYSSELNVNALLLGDSALYLCASSLGGDYNEQFFGPGTRLTVL.

The chain combines TRBV28 with TRBJ2-6, with D tentatively TRBD2 (6 bases). The V end was cut by 5 bases, the J end by 0 bases, with 17 bases between. This CDR3 has 18 residues. Germline V gene data show CDR1 as MDHEN and CDR2 as SYDVKM. The DNA of the CDR3 is TGTGCCAGCAGTCTACCGGGACTGGACCTCTCTGGGGCCAACGTCCTGACTTTC. Protein: CASSLPGLDLSGANVLTF.

This clone was detected a few times. The chain joins TRBV29-1 to TRBJ2-1; 7 nucleotides agree with TRBD2. Germline CDR1 SQVTM, CDR2 ANQGSEA. There are 14 residues in the CDR3. V dropped 3 bases and J dropped 4; count of bases not matched to a gene: 6. CDR3 DNA: TGCAGCGTTGAGGCGGGAGTGAGATACAATGAGCAGTTCTTC. Its translation is CSVEAGVRYNEQFF.

The rearrangement links TRBV28 to TRBJ2-1, with 9 nucleotides matching TRBD2. Trimming at V came to 7 bases and at J to 0 bases, leaving 7 bases not matched to a gene. Looked up from germline, CDR1 is MDHEN and CDR2 is SYDVKM. CDR3 length: 16 amino acids. CDR3 sequence: CASTIGGGGSYNEQFF. The CDR3 region has the DNA TGTGCCAGCACCATAGGCGGGGGGGGCTCCTACAATGAGCAGTTCTTC.